These 20 T cell receptor beta chains were sequenced from one sample in a study of T cells of healthy individuals. TCRdb itself ran the 5' RACE reads through MiXCR, one entry per CDR3 protein. The table has 60,000 to 70,000 distinct CDR3 sequences, 15% to 20% seen once. Source of these receptors: a human donor in good health.

The rearrangement uses TRBV4-2 and TRBJ2-1; 7 bases align to TRBD2. The CDR3 contains 17 residues. From germline, CDR1 is LGHNA and CDR2 YNFKEQ. After removal of 4 bases from V and 0 bases from J, the junction contained 9 bases not matched to a gene. Here the CDR3 DNA reads TGTGCCAGCAGCCTCACTCCTGCGGGGGACTCCTACAATGAGCAGTTCTTC. Amino acid sequence: CASSLTPAGDSYNEQFF.

The sample holds a few counts of this clonotype. This rearrangement joins TRBV18 to TRBJ2-1; D unresolved. The CDR3 length is 15 residues. From germline, CDR1 is KGHSH and CDR2 LQKENI. Trimming pared 3 bases from V and 0 bases from J, leaving 9 bases between. CDR3 loop: CASSPTESSYNEQFF. The CDR3 DNA reads TGTGCCAGCTCACCGACGGAGAGCTCCTACAATGAGCAGTTCTTC.

The chain has TRBV30 and TRBJ1-6, with 7 bases matching TRBD1. This CDR3 contains 18 residues. With V trimmed by 2 bases and J by 4 bases, 14 bases remained unmatched. In germline, CDR1 is GTSNPN, CDR2 SVGIG (reference sequence). This CDR3 reads CAWSPPVGQDQYNSPLHF. The CDR3 nucleotides are TGTGCCTGGAGTCCTCCCGTCGGACAGGATCAATATAATTCACCCCTCCACTTT.

V usage is TRBV20-1 and J usage is TRBJ2-1, with 8 bases fitting TRBD2. Trimming cost V 2 bases and J 4 bases; bases outside gene matches: 4. The CDR3 sequence is 14 residues long. CDR1 and CDR2 (germline): DFQATT, SNEGSKA (reference sequence). The CDR3 loop is CSARLAGEYNEQFF. CDR3 in DNA: TGCAGTGCTAGACTAGCGGGTGAATACAATGAGCAGTTCTTC.

Ten or more counts support this clonotype. V and J are TRBV25-1 and TRBJ2-7; a possible D gene is TRBD2 (6 bases). CDR3 length: 15 residues. V was pared by 3 bases and J by 2 bases, with 14 bases between. Germline CDR1 and CDR2: MGHDK and SYGVNS. DNA of the CDR3: TGTGCCAGCAGTGAGTGGGGGGAGCCCACCTACGAGCAGTACTTC. Its protein product is CASSEWGEPTYEQYF.

This clonotype was recorded many times. V and J are TRBV6-1 and TRBJ1-1; 7 bases line up with TRBD1. V lost 6 bases and J lost 6; bases outside the gene matches: 7. CDR1 and CDR2 from the germline V gene are MNHNS and SASEGT. This CDR3 is built from 13 residues. DNA for the CDR3: TGTGCCAGCAGCACGACAGGGCCGGCTGAAGCTTTCTTT. It is translated as CASSTTGPAEAFF.

The rearrangement links TRBV20-1 to TRBJ2-1; D gene uncertain. CDR1 is DFQATT, CDR2 SNEGSKA, per germline (reference sequence). V gave up 4 bases and J gave up 6 bases, with 22 bases separating them. This CDR3 has 16 residues. CDR3 loop: CSAKLFLETSTNEQFF. The CDR3 nucleotides are TGCAGTGCTAAGCTATTCCTAGAAACTTCTACCAATGAGCAGTTCTTC.

The chain couples TRBV7-3 to TRBJ2-5, with 12 bases fitting TRBD2. CDR3 length: 14 residues. Unmatched junction bases numbered 1, after V lost 4 bases and J lost 4 bases. Germline loops: CDR1 SGHTA, CDR2 FQGTGA. This CDR3 reads CASSSGLAGETQYF. The DNA for the CDR3 is TGTGCCAGCAGCTCGGGACTAGCGGGAGAGACCCAGTACTTC.

A note on this clonotype: A clone one base away is much larger, so this may be a read error. This chain connects TRBV20-1 to TRBJ2-3, with D possibly TRBD2 on 5 matching bases. Germline V gives CDR1 DFQATT, CDR2 SNEGSKA (reference sequence). With 2 bases removed from V and 4 bases from J, the gap between germline ends came to 16 bases. There are 15 residues in the CDR3. The CDR3, as DNA: TGCAGTGCTAGAAGGCGAGAGGGTACGTCAGATACGCAGTATTTT. This gives the protein CSARRREGTSDTQYF.

The gene calls are TRBV3-1 and TRBJ2-7, with D unclear. Germline loops: CDR1 LGHDT, CDR2 YNNKEL (reference sequence). This CDR3 comprises 14 residues. Trimming left V 4 bases short and J 6 bases short, with 16 bases between. The CDR3 DNA sequence: TGTGCCAGCAGCCCATATAGCTCCAGAGGCGAGCAGTACTTC. Its translation: CASSPYSSRGEQYF.

This clonotype was recorded a few times. The V and J genes are TRBV28 and TRBJ2-7; D possibly matches TRBD1 or TRBD2 (5 bases each). CDR3 length: 12 amino acids. The germline V gene encodes CDR1 MDHEN and CDR2 SYDVKM. V was cut by 3 bases and J by 5 bases, with 8 bases left in between. The CDR3 is CASSLQGDEQYF. CDR3 DNA: TGTGCCAGCAGTTTGCAGGGAGACGAGCAGTACTTC.

This clonotype was seen repeatedly, ten times or more. This chain links TRBV10-3 with TRBJ2-5, with unresolved D. Germline CDR1 ENHRY, CDR2 SYGVKD. V lost 8 bases and J 2 bases, leaving 12 bases between the germline ends. This CDR3 comprises 13 residues. The CDR3 here is CAISNSQQETQYF. In DNA, the CDR3 is TGTGCCATCTCGAATAGTCAGCAAGAGACCCAGTACTTC.

J is TRBJ1-2 and V is TRBV7-2; D possibly corresponds to TRBD1 (5 bases). Trimming shortened V by 2 bases and J by 4 bases, and 23 bases separated the two germline ends. Germline CDR1 is SGHTA and CDR2 is FQGNSA. CDR3 size: 18 residues. The CDR3 loop is CASSLFAPTRVLSYGYTF. The CDR3 DNA follows: TGTGCCAGCAGCTTATTTGCCCCCACCAGGGTCCTTTCCTATGGCTACACCTTC.

This clonotype was detected only a few times. The J gene is TRBJ2-7, the V gene TRBV30, with TRBD2 identical over 7 bases. V was clipped by 8 bases and J by 0 bases; unmatched bases: 10. Germline V CDR1 and CDR2: GTSNPN, SVGIG (reference sequence). The CDR3 consists of 14 residues. DNA of the CDR3: TGTGCCCACGGACGGGGAGGGAGCTCCTACGAGCAGTACTTC. The encoded protein is CAHGRGGSSYEQYF.

This clonotype appeared a few times. The chain couples TRBV12-3 or TRBV12-4 to TRBJ1-2; 7 nucleotides align to TRBD1. The CDR3 has 12 residues. V gave up 6 bases and J gave up 8 bases; unmatched junction bases: 6. For the CDR3, the DNA is TGTGCCAGCAGCCAGGGGGAGACGGGCTACACCTTC. Amino acids: CASSQGETGYTF.

This chain links TRBV7-9 with TRBJ2-3; 8 bases fit TRBD2. The CDR3 loop spans 15 amino acids. Germline CDR1 reads SEHNR; CDR2 reads FQNEAQ (reference sequence). The trim removed 2 bases at V and 2 bases at J, leaving 3 bases unmatched. DNA of the CDR3: TGTGCCAGCAGCTTACTAGCGGGTATCACAGATACGCAGTATTTT. As protein: CASSLLAGITDTQYF.

This clonotype was observed many times. The chain is built from TRBV11-2 and TRBJ1-6, with D uncertain. Germline loops: CDR1 SGHAT, CDR2 FQNNGV. The CDR3 sequence is 15 residues long. V lost 4 bases to trimming and J lost 9 bases, with 16 bases between them. The CDR3 region has the DNA TGTGCCAGCAGCTCCACTACATGGACGGGTTCACCCCTCCACTTT. Residues: CASSSTTWTGSPLHF.

V gene TRBV6-1 combines with J gene TRBJ2-3; 10 positions match TRBD2. The CDR3 covers 16 residues. Trimming removed 5 bases from V and 2 bases from J; junction bases left unmatched: 7. Looked up from germline, CDR1 is MNHNS and CDR2 is SASEGT. Here the CDR3 DNA reads TGTGCCAGCAGTAGGGGGCTAGCGGGGGTCACAGATACGCAGTATTTT. Its translation is CASSRGLAGVTDTQYF.

The chain uses TRBV2 and TRBJ2-5, with 7 bases lining up with TRBD1. The CDR3 is 16 amino acids. Germline lookup yields CDR1 SNHLY and CDR2 FYNNEI. The trim removed 7 bases at V and 4 bases at J, leaving 15 bases unmatched. The CDR3 sequence: CASIRPGTDSPETQYF. The CDR3 nucleotides read TGTGCCAGCATCCGCCCGGGGACAGACAGTCCAGAGACCCAGTACTTC.

This clonotype was counted ten times or more. The CDR3 protein is CSATRMSGGTQYF. CDR3 nucleotides: TGCAGTGCGACTCGGATGAGCGGAGGGACCCAGTACTTC. The rearrangement links TRBV20-1 to TRBJ2-5, with a weak D call TRBD2 (5 bases). The CDR3 covers 13 residues. V shed 6 bases and J shed 7 bases, with 18 bases lying between them. Germline CDR1 reads DFQATT; CDR2 reads SNEGSKA (reference sequence).